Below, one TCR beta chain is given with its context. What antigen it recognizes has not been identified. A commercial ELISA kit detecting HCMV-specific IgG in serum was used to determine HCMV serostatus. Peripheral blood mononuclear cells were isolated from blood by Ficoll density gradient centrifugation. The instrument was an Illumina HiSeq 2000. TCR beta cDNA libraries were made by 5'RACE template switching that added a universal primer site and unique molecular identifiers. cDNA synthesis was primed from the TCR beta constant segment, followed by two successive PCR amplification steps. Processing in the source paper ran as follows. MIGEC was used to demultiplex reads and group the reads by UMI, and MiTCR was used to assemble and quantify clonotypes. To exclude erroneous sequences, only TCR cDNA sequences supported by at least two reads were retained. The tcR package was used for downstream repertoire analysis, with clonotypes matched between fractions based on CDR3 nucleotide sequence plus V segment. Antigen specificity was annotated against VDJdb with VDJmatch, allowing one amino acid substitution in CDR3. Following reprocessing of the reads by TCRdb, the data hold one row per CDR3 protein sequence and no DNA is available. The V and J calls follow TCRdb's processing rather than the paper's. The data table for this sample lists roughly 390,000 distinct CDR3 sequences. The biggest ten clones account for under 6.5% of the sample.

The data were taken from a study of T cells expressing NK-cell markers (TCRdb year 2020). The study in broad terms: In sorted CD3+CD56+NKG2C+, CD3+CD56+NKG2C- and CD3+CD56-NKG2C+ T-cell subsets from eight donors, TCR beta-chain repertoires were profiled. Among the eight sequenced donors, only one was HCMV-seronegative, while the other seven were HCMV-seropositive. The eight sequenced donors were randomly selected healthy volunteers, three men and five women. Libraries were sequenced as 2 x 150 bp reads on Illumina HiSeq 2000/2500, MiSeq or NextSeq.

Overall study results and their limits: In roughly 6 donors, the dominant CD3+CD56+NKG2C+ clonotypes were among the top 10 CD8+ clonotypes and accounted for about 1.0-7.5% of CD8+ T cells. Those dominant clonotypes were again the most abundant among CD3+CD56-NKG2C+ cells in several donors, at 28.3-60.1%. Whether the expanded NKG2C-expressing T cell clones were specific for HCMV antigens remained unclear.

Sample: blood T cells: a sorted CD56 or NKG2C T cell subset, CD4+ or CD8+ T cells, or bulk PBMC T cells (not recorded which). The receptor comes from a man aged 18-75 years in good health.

The CDR3 reads CASSLGASGGTNVLTF. The sequence links TRBV3-1 to TRBJ2-6; TCRdb's D gene call, TRBD2, goes unchecked for lack of DNA. Including cysteine and phenylalanine, the CDR3 has 16 amino acids. No DNA was logged. The germline V gene encodes CDR1 LGHDT and CDR2 YNNKEL (reference sequence).